The source of this T cell receptor (beta chain) is a study of blood T cell repertoires in COVID-19. Study summary: Spain, Italy and the United States supplied samples that represented acute and convalescent COVID-19. PBMCs, B-cell-depleted T cells, or T cells provided the cDNA or gDNA that made up the material.

The CDR3 is 14 residues long. V shed 6 bases and J shed 3 bases, with 12 bases lying between them. From germline, CDR1 is SGHRS and CDR2 YFSETQ. In the source study's methods: Quantification of nucleated cells was approximated via reference gene primer amplification. Some clones are missing from TCRdb's copy, which holds only in-frame ones; the method was immunoSEQ multiplex PCR. From that table come the V and J calls and clone size; the DNA was used to work out D and trimming. The sample has approximately 93,000 clones, approximately 88% seen once. Material for sequencing was peripheral blood. The rearrangement joins TRBV5-1 to TRBJ2-2; D perhaps matches TRBD1 (6 bases). This clonotype was sampled from a man in his sixties with acute or convalescent COVID-19. The CDR3 sequence: CASTHREYTGELFF. As DNA, the CDR3 is TGCGCCAGCACCCACAGGGAATACACCGGGGAGCTGTTTTTT.